This TCR beta chain was captured by sequencing in a study of shared clonotypes between healthy human individuals. The CDR3 length is 12 residues. The V end was cut by 4 bases, the J end by 7 bases, with 8 bases between. Germline assignment: CDR1 SGHRS and CDR2 YFSETQ. TCRdb's copy holds only in-frame clones and misses some; the assay was immunoSEQ multiplex PCR. Among some 2,500,000 clones listed, less than 95% were seen once. The specimen sequenced was naive CD4+ T cells from PBMCs. The subset is: CD45RA+ positively selected. This chain links TRBV5-1 with TRBJ1-4; no clear D. This clonotype was obtained from a man between 18 and 35 years old in good health. Some clones in this sample may be carry-over from other donors' samples. The CDR3 loop reads CASSIRFEKLFF. The CDR3 bases are TGCGCCAGCAGCATAAGGTTTGAAAAACTGTTTTTT.